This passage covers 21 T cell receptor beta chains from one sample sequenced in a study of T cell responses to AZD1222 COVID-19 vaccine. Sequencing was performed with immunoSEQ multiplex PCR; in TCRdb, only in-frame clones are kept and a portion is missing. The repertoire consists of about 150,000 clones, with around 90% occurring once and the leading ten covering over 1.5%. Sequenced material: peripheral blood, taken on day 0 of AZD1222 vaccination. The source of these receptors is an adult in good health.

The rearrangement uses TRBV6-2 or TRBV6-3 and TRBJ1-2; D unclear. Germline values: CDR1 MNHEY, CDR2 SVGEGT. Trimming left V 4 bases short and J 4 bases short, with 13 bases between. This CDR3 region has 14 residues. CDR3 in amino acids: CASSSMLRSYGYTF. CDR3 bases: TGTGCCAGCAGTTCGATGCTCCGGTCCTATGGCTACACCTTC.

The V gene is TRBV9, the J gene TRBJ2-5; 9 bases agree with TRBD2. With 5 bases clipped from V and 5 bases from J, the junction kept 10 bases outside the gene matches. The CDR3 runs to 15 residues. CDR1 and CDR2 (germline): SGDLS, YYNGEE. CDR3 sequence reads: CASSAGGRAWETQYF. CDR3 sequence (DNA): TGTGCCAGCAGTGCCGGCGGGAGGGCCTGGGAGACCCAGTACTTC.

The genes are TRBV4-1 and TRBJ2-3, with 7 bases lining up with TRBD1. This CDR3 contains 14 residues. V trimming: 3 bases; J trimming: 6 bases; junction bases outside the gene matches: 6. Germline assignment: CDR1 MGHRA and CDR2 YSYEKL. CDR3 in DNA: TGCGCCAGCAGCCAGGTCAGGGGGAGCGATACGCAGTATTTT. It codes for CASSQVRGSDTQYF.

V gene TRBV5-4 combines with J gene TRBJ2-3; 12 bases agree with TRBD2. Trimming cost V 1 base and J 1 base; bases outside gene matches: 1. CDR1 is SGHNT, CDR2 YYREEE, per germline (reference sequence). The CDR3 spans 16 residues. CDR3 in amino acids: CASSLRLAGGTDTQYF. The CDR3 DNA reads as TGTGCCAGCAGCTTGCGACTAGCGGGAGGCACAGATACGCAGTATTTT. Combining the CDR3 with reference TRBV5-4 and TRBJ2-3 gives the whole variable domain ETGVTQSPTHLIKTRGQQVTLRCSSQSGHNTVSWYQQALGQGPQFIFQYYREEENGRGNFPPRFSGLQFPNYSSELNVNALELDDSALYLCASSLRLAGGTDTQYFGPGTRLTVL.

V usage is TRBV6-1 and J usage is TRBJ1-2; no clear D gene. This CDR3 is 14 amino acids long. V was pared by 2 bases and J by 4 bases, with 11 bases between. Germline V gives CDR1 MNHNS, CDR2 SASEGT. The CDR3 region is CASSEREGGYGYTF. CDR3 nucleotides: TGTGCCAGCAGTGAAAGGGAGGGTGGCTATGGCTACACCTTC.

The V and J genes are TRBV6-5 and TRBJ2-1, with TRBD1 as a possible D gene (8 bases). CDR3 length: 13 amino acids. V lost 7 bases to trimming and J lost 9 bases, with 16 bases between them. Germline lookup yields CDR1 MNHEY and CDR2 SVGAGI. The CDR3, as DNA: TGTGCCAGCACCTACAGGGGGGGGAGTGAGCAGTTCTTC. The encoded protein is CASTYRGGSEQFF.

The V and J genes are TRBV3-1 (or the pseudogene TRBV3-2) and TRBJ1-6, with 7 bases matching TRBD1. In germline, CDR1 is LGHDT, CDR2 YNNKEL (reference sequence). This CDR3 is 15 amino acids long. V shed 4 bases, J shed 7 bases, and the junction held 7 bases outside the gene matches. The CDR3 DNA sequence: TGTGCCAGCAGCCGAACCGGGACAGCCAATTCACCCCTCCACTTT. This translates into CASSRTGTANSPLHF.

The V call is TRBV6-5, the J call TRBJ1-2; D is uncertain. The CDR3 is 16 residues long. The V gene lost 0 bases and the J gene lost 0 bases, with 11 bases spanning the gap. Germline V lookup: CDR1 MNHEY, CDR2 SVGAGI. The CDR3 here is CASSYSREPPNYGYTF. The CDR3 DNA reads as TGTGCCAGCAGTTACTCTCGGGAACCACCTAACTATGGCTACACCTTC.

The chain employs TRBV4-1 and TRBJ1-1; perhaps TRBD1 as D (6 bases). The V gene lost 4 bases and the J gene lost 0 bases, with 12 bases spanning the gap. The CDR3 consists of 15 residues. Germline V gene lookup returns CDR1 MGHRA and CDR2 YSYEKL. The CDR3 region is CASSLRTDMNTEAFF. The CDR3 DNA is TGCGCCAGCAGCCTCCGGACAGATATGAACACTGAAGCTTTCTTT.

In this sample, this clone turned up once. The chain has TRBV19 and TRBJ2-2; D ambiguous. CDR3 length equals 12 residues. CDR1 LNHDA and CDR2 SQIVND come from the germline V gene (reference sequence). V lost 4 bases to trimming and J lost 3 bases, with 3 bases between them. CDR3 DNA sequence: TGTGCCAGTAGTACCGACACCGGGGAGCTGTTTTTT. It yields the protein CASSTDTGELFF.

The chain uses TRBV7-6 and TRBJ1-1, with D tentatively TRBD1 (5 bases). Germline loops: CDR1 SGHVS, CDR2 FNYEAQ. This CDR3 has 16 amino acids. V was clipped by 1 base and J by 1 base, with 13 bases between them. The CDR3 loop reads CASSLVGAAQNTEAFF. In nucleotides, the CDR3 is TGTGCCAGCAGCTTAGTTGGGGCAGCCCAGAACACTGAAGCTTTCTTT.

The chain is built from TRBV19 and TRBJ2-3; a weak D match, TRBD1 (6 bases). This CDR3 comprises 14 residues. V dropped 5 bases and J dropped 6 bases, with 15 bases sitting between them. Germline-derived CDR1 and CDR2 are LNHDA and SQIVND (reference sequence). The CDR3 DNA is TGTGCCAGTAGTCCCGCAGGGGTGACGGATACGCAGTATTTT. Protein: CASSPAGVTDTQYF.

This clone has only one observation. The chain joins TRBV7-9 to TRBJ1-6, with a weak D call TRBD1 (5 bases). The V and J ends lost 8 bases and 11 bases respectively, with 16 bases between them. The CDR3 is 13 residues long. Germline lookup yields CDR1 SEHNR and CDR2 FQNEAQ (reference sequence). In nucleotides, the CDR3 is TGTGCCAGCCAAGAAAACCAGGGTACACCCCTCCACTTT. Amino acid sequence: CASQENQGTPLHF.

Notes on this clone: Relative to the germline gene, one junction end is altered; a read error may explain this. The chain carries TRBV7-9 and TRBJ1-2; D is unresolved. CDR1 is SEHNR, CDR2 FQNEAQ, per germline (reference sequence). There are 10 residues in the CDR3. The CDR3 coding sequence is TGTGCCAGCAGCCCGGGCCCAGTCCCCTTC. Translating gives CASSPGPVPF.

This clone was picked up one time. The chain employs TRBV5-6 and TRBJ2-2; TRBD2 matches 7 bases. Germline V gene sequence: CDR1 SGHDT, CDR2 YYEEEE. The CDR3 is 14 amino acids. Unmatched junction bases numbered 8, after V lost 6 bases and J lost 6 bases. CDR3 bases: TGTGCCAGCATGGGAGCGGGAAGAGCCGGGGAGCTGTTTTTT. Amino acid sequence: CASMGAGRAGELFF.

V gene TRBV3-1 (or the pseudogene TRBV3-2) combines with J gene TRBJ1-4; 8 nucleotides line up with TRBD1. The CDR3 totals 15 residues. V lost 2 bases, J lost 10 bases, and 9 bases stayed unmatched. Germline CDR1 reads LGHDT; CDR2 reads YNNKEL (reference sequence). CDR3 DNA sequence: TGTGCCAGCAGCCAAATTGGGCAGGGGGCAGGAAAACTGTTTTTT. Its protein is CASSQIGQGAGKLFF.

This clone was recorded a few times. CDR3 DNA sequence: TGTGCCAGCAGCTTATCTGCAACTAATGAAAAACTGTTTTTT. The encoded protein is CASSLSATNEKLFF. The V and J genes are TRBV5-5 and TRBJ1-4; D is unresolved. The CDR3 length is 14 residues. V dropped 2 bases and J dropped 0 bases, with 5 bases sitting between them. The V gene's germline CDR1 is SGHKS and CDR2 YYEKEE (reference sequence). The full variable domain, rest sourced from reference TRBV5-5 and TRBJ1-4, is DAGVTQSPTHLIKTRGQQVTLRCSPISGHKSVSWYQQVLGQGPQFIFQYYEKEERGRGNFPDRFSARQFPNYSSELNVNALLLGDSALYLCASSLSATNEKLFFGSGTQLSVL.

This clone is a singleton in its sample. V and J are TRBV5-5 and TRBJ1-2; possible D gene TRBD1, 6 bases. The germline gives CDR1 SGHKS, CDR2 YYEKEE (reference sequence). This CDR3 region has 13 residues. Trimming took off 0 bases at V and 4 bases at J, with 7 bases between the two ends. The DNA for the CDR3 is TGTGCCAGCAGCTTGGGACAGGTCTATGGCTACACCTTC. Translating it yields CASSLGQVYGYTF.

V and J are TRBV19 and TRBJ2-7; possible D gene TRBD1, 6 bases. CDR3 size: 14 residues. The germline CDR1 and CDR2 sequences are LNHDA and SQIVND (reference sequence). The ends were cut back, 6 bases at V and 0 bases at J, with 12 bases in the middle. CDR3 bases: TGTGCCAGTAGCCGACAGGATTCCTCCTACGAGCAGTACTTC. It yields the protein CASSRQDSSYEQYF.

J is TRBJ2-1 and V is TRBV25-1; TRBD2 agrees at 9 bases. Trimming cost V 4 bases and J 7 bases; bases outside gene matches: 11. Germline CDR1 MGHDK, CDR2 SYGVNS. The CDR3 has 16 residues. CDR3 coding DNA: TGTGCCAGCAGTGTCCATTCGAGCGGGAGGTTGAATGAGCAGTTCTTC. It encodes CASSVHSSGRLNEQFF.

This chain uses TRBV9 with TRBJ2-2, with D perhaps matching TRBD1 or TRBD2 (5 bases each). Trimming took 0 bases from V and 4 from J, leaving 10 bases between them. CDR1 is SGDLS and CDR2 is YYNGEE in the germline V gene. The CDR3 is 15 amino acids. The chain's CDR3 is CASSVVGTSTGELFF. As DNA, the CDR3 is TGTGCCAGCAGCGTAGTGGGGACCAGCACCGGGGAGCTGTTTTTT.